This TCR beta chain was profiled in a study of T cell changes during pregnancy in multiple sclerosis. Sequencing was performed with immunoSEQ multiplex PCR; in TCRdb, only in-frame clones are kept and a portion is missing. The table includes 20,000 to 25,000 clones, around 93% detected once. The germline gives CDR1 SGHRS, CDR2 YFSETQ. The CDR3 has 15 amino acids. Trimming took 2 bases from V and 5 from J; bases not matched to a gene: 8. The TCR comes from a female donor with multiple sclerosis, enrolled in a pregnancy study. The chain has TRBV5-1 and TRBJ2-5; 8 nucleotides align to TRBD2. This material consisted of CD4+ T cells from peripheral blood mononuclear cells, taken in the third trimester of pregnancy. Here the CDR3 reads CASSFPGGKGETQYF. The CDR3 coding sequence is TGCGCCAGCAGCTTTCCGGGGGGGAAGGGGGAGACCCAGTACTTC.